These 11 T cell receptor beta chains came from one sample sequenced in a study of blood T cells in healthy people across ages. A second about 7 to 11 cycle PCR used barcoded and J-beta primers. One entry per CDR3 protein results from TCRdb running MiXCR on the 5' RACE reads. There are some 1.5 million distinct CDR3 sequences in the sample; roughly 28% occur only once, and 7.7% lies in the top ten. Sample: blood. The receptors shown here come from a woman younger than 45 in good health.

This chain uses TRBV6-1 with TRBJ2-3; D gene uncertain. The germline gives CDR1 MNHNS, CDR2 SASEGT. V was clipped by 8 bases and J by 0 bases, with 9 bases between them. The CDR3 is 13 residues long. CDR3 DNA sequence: TGTGCCAGCCTGGGTGGGAGCACAGATACGCAGTATTTT. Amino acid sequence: CASLGGSTDTQYF.

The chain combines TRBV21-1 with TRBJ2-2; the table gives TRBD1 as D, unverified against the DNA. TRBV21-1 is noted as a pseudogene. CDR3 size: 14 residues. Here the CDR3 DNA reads TGTGCCAGCAGCCGGGACACGATCGGCGGGGAGCTGTTTTTT. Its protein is CASSRDTIGGELFF.

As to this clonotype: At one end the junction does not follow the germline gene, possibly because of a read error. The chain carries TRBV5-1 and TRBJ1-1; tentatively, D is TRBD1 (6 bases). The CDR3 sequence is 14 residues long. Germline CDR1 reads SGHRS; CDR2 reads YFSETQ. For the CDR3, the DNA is TGCGTCAGCAGCCCCCTGACAGGACAGACTGAAGCTTTCTTT. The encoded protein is CVSSPLTGQTEAFF.

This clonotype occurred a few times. CDR3: CASSLYGSDTGELFF. The CDR3 nucleotides read TGCGCCAGCAGCTTGTACGGGAGCGACACCGGGGAGCTGTTTTTT. V usage is TRBV5-1 and J usage is TRBJ2-2, with a possible D match to TRBD2 (6 bases). The V gene lost 1 base and the J gene lost 3 bases, with 10 bases spanning the gap. The CDR3 spans 15 residues. Germline CDR1 reads SGHRS; CDR2 reads YFSETQ. Variable domain in full (rest from reference TRBV5-1 and TRBJ2-2): KAGVTQTPRYLIKTRGQQVTLSCSPISGHRSVSWYQQTPGQGLQFLFEYFSETQRNKGNFPGRFSGRQFSNSRSEMNVSTLELGDSALYLCASSLYGSDTGELFFGEGSRLTVL.

DNA for the CDR3: TGCGCCAGCAGGGGCGCCGGGACTAGCTACGAGCAGTACTTC. Its protein product is CASRGAGTSYEQYF. This chain uses TRBV5-1 with TRBJ2-7; 8 nucleotides align to TRBD2. The CDR3 has 14 amino acids. The germline V gene has CDR1 SGHRS and CDR2 YFSETQ. Unmatched junction bases numbered 7, after V lost 5 bases and J lost 3 bases.

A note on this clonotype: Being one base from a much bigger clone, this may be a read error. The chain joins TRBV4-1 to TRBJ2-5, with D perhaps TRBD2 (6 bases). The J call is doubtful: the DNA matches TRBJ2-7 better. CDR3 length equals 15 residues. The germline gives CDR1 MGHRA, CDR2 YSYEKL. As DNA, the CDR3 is TGCGCCAGCAGCCCCTTCCCGGACGGGGGCTACGAGCAGTACTTC. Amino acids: CASSPFPDGGYEQYF.

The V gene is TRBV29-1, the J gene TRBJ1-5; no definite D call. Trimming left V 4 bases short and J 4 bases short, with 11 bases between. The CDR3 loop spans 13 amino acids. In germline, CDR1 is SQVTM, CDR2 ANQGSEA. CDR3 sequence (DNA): TGCAGCGTTGCTCTCTCGGGGAATCAGCCCCAGCATTTT. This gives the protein CSVALSGNQPQHF. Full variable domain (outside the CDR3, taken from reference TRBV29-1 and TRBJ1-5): SAVISQKPSRDICQRGTSLTIQCQVDSQVTMMFWYRQQPGQSLTLIATANQGSEATYESGFVIDKFPISRPNLTFSTLTVSNMSPEDSSIYLCSVALSGNQPQHFGDGTRLSIL.

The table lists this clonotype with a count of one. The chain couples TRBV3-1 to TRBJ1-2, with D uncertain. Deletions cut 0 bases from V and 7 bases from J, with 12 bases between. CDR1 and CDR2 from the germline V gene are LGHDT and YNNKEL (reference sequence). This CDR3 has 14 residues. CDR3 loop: CASSQDSRGSGYTF. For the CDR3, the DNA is TGTGCCAGCAGCCAAGATTCCCGGGGTAGTGGCTACACCTTC.

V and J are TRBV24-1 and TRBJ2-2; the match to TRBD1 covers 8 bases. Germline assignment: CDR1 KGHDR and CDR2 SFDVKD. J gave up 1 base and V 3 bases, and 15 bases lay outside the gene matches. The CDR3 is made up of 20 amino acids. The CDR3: CATSDHPLSRDRMNTGELFF. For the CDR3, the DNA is TGTGCCACCAGTGATCACCCACTTTCCCGGGACAGGATGAACACCGGGGAGCTGTTTTTT.

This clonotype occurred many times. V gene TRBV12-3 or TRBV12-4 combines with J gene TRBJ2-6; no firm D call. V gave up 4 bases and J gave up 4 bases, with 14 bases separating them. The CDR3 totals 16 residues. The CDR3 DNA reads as TGTGCCAGCAGTTCCCCGATTATTCGGGGGGCCAACGTCCTGACTTTC. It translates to CASSSPIIRGANVLTF.

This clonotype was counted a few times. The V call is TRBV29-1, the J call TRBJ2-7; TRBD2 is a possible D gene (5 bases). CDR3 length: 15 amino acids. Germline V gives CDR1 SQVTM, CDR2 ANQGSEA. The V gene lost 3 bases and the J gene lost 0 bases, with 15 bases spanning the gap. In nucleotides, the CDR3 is TGCAGCGTTGAGCTACACCGACTACGCTCCTACGAGCAGTACTTC. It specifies CSVELHRLRSYEQYF.